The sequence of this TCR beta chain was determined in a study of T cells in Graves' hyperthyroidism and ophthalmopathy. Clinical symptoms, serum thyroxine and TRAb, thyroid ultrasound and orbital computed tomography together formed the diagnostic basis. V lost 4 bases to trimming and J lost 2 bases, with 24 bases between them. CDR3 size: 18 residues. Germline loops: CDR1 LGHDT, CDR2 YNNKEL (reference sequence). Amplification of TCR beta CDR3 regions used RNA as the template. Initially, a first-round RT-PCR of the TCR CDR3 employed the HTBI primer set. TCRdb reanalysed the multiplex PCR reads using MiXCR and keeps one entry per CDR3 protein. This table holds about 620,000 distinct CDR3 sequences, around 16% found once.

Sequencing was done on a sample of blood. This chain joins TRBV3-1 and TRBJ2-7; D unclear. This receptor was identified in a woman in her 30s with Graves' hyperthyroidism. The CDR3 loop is CASSPYLRIPGRTYEQYF. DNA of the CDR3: TGTGCCAGCAGCCCCTATCTGAGAATTCCGGGCCGGACCTACGAGCAGTACTTC.